These T cell receptor beta chains were read from a single sample in a study of cytomegalovirus exposure and HLA in healthy donors. The method was immunoSEQ multiplex PCR; TCRdb's version includes in-frame clones alone and lacks a portion of them. Among around 130,000 clones listed, about 80% were seen once. Sequencing used PBMCs. The receptors here all came from a woman under 30 in good health and CMV-seronegative. Both conserved end residues are part of each CDR3. Fields, in order: clone size, D gene, V gene, J gene, CDR3 protein, CDR3 DNA. D genes are given only for firm matches. Some rows mark clone size as missing; the rest say once, few, many or name a class of expanded clone.

>-|-|TRBV27|TRBJ1-1
CASTSNTEAFF
TGTGCCAGCACCTCTAACACTGAAGCTTTCTTT
>-|TRBD1|TRBV6-5|TRBJ2-7
CASSDRDEQYF
TGTGCCAGCAGCGACAGGGATGAGCAGTACTTC
>-|-|TRBV5-1|TRBJ2-7
CASGPDSSYSYEQYF
TGCGCCAGCGGCCCGGACAGCTCCTACTCCTACGAGCAGTACTTC
>-|-|TRBV15|TRBJ1-2
CATSRGTGYGYTF
TGTGCCACCAGCAGAGGAACAGGTTATGGCTACACCTTC
>-|-|TRBV9|TRBJ1-6
CASSVRRVNSPLHF
TGTGCCAGCAGCGTCCGACGGGTCAATTCACCCCTCCACTTT
>-|-|TRBV6-1|TRBJ1-1
CASREIFWQEGNTEAFF
TGTGCCAGCAGGGAAATCTTCTGGCAGGAGGGTAACACTGAAGCTTTCTTT
>-|-|TRBV2|TRBJ1-2
CASSGRQNYGYTF
TGTGCCAGCAGTGGGAGGCAGAACTATGGCTACACCTTC
>-|TRBD2|TRBV6-6|TRBJ2-5
CASSLGGSQETQYF
TGTGCCAGCAGTTTGGGGGGGAGCCAAGAGACCCAGTACTTC
>few|-|TRBV5-6|TRBJ1-1
CASSPEDRMNTEAFF
TGTGCCAGCAGCCCGGAGGACAGAATGAACACTGAAGCTTTCTTT
>once|TRBD1|TRBV2|TRBJ1-4
CASRQGAKLFF
TGTGCCAGCAGACAGGGGGCCAAACTGTTTTTT
>few|TRBD1|TRBV29-1|TRBJ1-1
CSVEDRYEAEAFF
TGCAGCGTTGAGGACAGGTATGAGGCTGAAGCTTTCTTT
>-|TRBD1|TRBV29-1|TRBJ1-6
CSAGQGEDSPLHF
TGCAGCGCCGGACAGGGAGAGGATTCACCCCTCCACTTT
>few|TRBD1|TRBV5-1|TRBJ1-1
CASSLVGTGGRNTEAFF
TGCGCCAGCAGCTTGGTGGGGACAGGGGGGAGGAACACTGAAGCTTTCTTT
>-|-|TRBV5-8|TRBJ2-7
CASSLDVRGHEQYF
TGTGCCAGCAGCTTGGACGTCAGGGGTCACGAGCAGTACTTC
>once|-|TRBV5-6|TRBJ1-1
CASSLAGTNTEAFF
TGTGCCAGCAGCTTAGCGGGGACGAACACTGAAGCTTTCTTT
>-|TRBD1|TRBV2|TRBJ1-5
CASSWSRGDNQPQHF
TGTGCCAGCAGTTGGAGCAGGGGGGACAATCAGCCCCAGCATTTT
>-|-|TRBV5-1|TRBJ1-1
CASSFDRLNTEAFF
TGCGCCAGCAGCTTCGACAGATTGAACACTGAAGCTTTCTTT
>-|-|TRBV2|TRBJ1-4
CASRGQGVINEKLFF
TGTGCCAGCAGGGGTCAGGGTGTGATTAATGAAAAACTGTTTTTT
>-|TRBD1|TRBV27|TRBJ2-7
CASAGTGEVEQYF
TGTGCCAGCGCCGGGACAGGGGAGGTCGAGCAGTACTTC
>-|TRBD1|TRBV12-5|TRBJ2-6
CASASTGGEPGANVLTF
TGTGCTAGTGCCTCAACAGGGGGTGAACCTGGGGCCAACGTCCTGACTTTC
>once|-|TRBV19|TRBJ1-1
CASNARDTNTEAFF
TGTGCCAGTAATGCCCGGGACACAAACACTGAAGCTTTCTTT
>-|-|TRBV7-8|TRBJ1-5
CASSPPPGGEGRVLQPQHF
TGTGCCAGCAGCCCACCTCCCGGGGGGGAAGGGAGGGTTTTACAGCCCCAGCATTTT
>-|TRBD2|TRBV11-1|TRBJ2-1
CASSVKRGRVYNEQFF
TGTGCCAGCAGCGTTAAGCGGGGGAGGGTATACAATGAGCAGTTCTTC
>-|TRBD1|TRBV18|TRBJ1-1
CASSPGTGPNTEAFF
TGTGCCAGCTCGCCCGGGACAGGGCCGAACACTGAAGCTTTCTTT
>-|-|TRBV6-1|TRBJ1-5
CASSEDLRPQHF
TGTGCCAGCAGTGAAGACCTTAGGCCCCAGCATTTT
>-|-|TRBV9|TRBJ1-2
CASSPGGFYGYTF
TGTGCCAGCAGCCCGGGAGGCTTCTATGGCTACACCTTC
>-|-|TRBV21-1|TRBJ1-2
CASSKFWHRPYGYTF
TGTGCCAGCAGCAAATTTTGGCACAGACCCTATGGCTACACCTTC
>-|-|TRBV11-2|TRBJ1-2
CASSSGTGVFSYGYTF
TGTGCCAGCAGCTCGGGGACGGGGGTTTTCTCCTATGGCTACACCTTC
>-|TRBD1|TRBV27|TRBJ1-5
CASSSRTGEHQPQHF
TGTGCCAGCAGTTCCCGGACAGGCGAACATCAGCCCCAGCATTTT
>-|TRBD1|TRBV6-6|TRBJ2-1
CASSTPGQKYNEQFF
TGTGCCAGCAGCACACCGGGACAGAAGTACAATGAGCAGTTCTTC
>-|-|TRBV12-5|TRBJ1-5
CASGSTRAGDQPQHF
TGTGCTAGTGGTTCGACCAGGGCGGGAGATCAGCCCCAGCATTTT
>-|-|TRBV9|TRBJ1-2
CASSARTGLLWSYTF
TGTGCCAGCAGCGCCAGAACAGGACTACTATGGAGCTACACCTTC
>-|-|TRBV6-1|TRBJ2-2
CASSQQMNTGELFF
TGTGCCAGCAGTCAACAGATGAACACCGGGGAGCTGTTTTTT
>-|-|TRBV7-9|TRBJ1-4
CASSLPRRGGEKLFF
TGTGCCAGCAGCCTGCCAAGACGAGGGGGTGAAAAACTGTTTTTT
>once|-|TRBV5-6|TRBJ1-4
CASSLWGQGGEKLFF
TGTGCCAGCAGCTTGTGGGGCCAGGGTGGGGAAAAACTGTTTTTT
>-|-|TRBV19|TRBJ2-7
CASSIGQGLGYEQYF
TGTGCCAGTAGTATAGGCCAGGGATTGGGCTACGAGCAGTACTTC
>-|-|TRBV9|TRBJ1-1
CASSARYNTEAFF
TGTGCCAGCAGCGCCCGCTATAACACTGAAGCTTTCTTT
>-|-|TRBV6-5|TRBJ2-1
CASRRSSYNEQFF
TGTGCCAGCAGAAGGAGCTCCTACAATGAGCAGTTCTTC
>-|-|TRBV28|TRBJ1-2
CASSPPTGIYGYTF
TGTGCCAGCAGTCCCCCGACAGGCATCTATGGCTACACCTTC
>-|TRBD1|TRBV30|TRBJ2-2
CAWGQVLTGELFF
TGTGCCTGGGGACAGGTTCTTACCGGGGAGCTGTTTTTT
>-|TRBD1|TRBV2|TRBJ1-1
CASRPDRGGKTEAFF
TGTGCCAGCAGACCCGACAGGGGAGGGAAAACTGAAGCTTTCTTT
>-|TRBD1|TRBV6-5|TRBJ2-7
CASSGRTGGFYEQYF
TGTGCCAGCAGTGGCCGGACAGGGGGGTTCTACGAGCAGTACTTC
>-|-|TRBV18|TRBJ1-1
CASSPWPGKDAEAFF
TGTGCCAGCTCACCATGGCCGGGAAAAGACGCTGAAGCTTTCTTT
>-|TRBD1|TRBV18|TRBJ1-1
CASSPGGTGVTEAFF
TGTGCCAGCTCACCAGGGGGGACAGGAGTGACTGAAGCTTTCTTT
>-|-|TRBV19|TRBJ1-5
CASFSPGLSQPQHF
TGTGCCAGTTTTTCCCCGGGACTAAGTCAGCCCCAGCATTTT
>-|-|TRBV2|TRBJ1-6
CASRRAGDLYNSPLHF
TGTGCCAGCCGGCGGGCAGGGGACCTTTATAATTCACCCCTCCACTTT
>-|-|TRBV18|TRBJ1-2
CASSASGGTLSGYTF
TGTGCCAGCTCAGCCTCTGGAGGGACTCTGAGTGGCTACACCTTC
>-|-|TRBV5-6|TRBJ1-2
CASSGTRSYTF
TGTGCCAGCAGCGGGACACGGAGCTACACCTTC
>-|-|TRBV6-1|TRBJ1-4
CASSEAAEALNEKLFF
TGTGCCAGCAGTGAGGCTGCGGAGGCCTTAAATGAAAAACTGTTTTTT